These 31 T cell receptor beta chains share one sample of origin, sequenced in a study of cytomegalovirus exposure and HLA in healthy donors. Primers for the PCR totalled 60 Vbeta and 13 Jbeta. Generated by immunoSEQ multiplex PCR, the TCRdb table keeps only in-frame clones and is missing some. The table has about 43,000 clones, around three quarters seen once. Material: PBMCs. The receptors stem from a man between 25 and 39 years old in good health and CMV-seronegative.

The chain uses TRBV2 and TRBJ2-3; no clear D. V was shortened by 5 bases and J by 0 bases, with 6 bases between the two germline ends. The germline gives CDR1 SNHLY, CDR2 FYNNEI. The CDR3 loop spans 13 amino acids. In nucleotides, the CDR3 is TGTGCCAGCAGTATACAGAGCACAGATACGCAGTATTTT. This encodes CASSIQSTDTQYF.

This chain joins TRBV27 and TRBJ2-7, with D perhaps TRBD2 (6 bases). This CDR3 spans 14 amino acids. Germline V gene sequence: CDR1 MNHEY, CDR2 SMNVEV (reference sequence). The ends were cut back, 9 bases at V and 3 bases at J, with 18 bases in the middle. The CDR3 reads CASRDSHYVYEQYF. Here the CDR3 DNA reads TGTGCCAGTCGGGACTCGCATTATGTCTACGAGCAGTACTTC.

The CDR3 reads CASSFWTGNLYNEQFF. In DNA form, the CDR3 reads TGTGCCAGCAGTTTCTGGACAGGTAATCTCTACAATGAGCAGTTCTTC. The chain carries TRBV27 and TRBJ2-1; TRBD1 aligns across 7 bases. There are 16 residues in the CDR3. Germline CDR1 and CDR2: MNHEY and SMNVEV (reference sequence). V lost 3 bases to trimming and J lost 3 bases; unmatched junction nucleotides: 8.

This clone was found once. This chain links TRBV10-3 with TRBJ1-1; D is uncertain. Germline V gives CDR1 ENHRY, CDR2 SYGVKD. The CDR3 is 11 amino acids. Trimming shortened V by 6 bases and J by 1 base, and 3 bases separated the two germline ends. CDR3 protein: CAISSNTEAFF. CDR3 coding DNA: TGTGCCATCAGCTCGAACACTGAAGCTTTCTTT.

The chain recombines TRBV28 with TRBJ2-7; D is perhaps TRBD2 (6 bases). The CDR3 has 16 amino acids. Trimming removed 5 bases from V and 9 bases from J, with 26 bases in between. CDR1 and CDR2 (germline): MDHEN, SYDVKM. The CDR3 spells CASSDRGTLGVGGQYF. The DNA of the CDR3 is TGTGCCAGCAGTGACCGCGGGACCCTGGGTGTAGGAGGGCAGTACTTC.

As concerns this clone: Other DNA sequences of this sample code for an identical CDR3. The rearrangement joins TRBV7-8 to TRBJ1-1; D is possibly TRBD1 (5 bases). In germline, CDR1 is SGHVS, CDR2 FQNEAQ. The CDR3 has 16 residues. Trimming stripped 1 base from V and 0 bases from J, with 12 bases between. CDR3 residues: CASSLVGAGVNTEAFF. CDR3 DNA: TGTGCCAGCAGCTTAGTAGGGGCTGGGGTGAACACTGAAGCTTTCTTT.

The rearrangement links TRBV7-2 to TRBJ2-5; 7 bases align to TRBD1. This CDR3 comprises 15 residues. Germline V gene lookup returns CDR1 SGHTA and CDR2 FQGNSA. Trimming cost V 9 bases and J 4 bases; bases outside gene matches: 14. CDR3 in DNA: TGTGCCAGTAGGATCAACAGGGGTGAGGGAGAGACCCAGTACTTC. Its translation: CASRINRGEGETQYF.

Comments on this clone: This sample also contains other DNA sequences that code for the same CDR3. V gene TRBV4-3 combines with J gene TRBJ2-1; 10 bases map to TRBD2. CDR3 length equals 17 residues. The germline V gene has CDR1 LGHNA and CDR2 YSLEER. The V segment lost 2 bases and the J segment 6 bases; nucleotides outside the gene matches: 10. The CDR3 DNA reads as TGCGCCAGCAGCCAAAGGGAGGGCCTAGCGGGAGTCAATGAGCAGTTCTTC. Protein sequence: CASSQREGLAGVNEQFF.

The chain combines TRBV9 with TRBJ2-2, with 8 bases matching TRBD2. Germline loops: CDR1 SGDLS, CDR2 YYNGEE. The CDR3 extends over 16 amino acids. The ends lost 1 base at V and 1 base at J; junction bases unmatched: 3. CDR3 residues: CASSVLAGLNTGELFF. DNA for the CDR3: TGTGCCAGCAGCGTACTAGCGGGCCTGAACACCGGGGAGCTGTTTTTT.

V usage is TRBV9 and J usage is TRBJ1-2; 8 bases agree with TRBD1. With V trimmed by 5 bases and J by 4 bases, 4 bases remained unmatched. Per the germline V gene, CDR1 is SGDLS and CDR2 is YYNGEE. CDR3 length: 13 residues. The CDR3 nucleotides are TGTGCCAGCAGATCAGGGGGCATCTATGGCTACACCTTC. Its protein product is CASRSGGIYGYTF.

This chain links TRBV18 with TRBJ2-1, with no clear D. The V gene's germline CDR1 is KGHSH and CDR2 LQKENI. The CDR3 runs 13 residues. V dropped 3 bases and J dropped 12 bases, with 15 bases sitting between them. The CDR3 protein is CASSPDTGYGQFF. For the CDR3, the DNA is TGTGCCAGCTCACCTGATACCGGTTACGGGCAGTTCTTC. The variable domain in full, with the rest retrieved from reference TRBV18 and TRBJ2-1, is NAGVMQNPRHLVRRRGQEARLRCSPMKGHSHVYWYRQLPEEGLKFMVYLQKENIIDESGMPKERFSAEFPKEGPSILRIQQVVRGDSAAYFCASSPDTGYGQFFGPGTRLTVL.

CDR3 sequence reads: CASSQRGKPYEQYF. The CDR3 bases are TGTGCCAGCAGCCAACGGGGGAAACCCTACGAGCAGTACTTC. The chain recombines TRBV7-8 with TRBJ2-7, with TRBD2 as a possible D gene (6 bases). This CDR3 contains 14 residues. Germline values: CDR1 SGHVS, CDR2 FQNEAQ. Trimming took off 5 bases at V and 2 bases at J, with 13 bases between the two ends.

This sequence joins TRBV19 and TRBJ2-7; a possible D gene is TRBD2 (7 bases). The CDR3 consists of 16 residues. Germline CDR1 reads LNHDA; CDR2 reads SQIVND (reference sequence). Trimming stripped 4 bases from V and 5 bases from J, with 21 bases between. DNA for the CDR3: TGTGCCAGTAGTACGGTTCTTGGGGGGGCAGACCACGAGCAGTACTTC. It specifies CASSTVLGGADHEQYF.

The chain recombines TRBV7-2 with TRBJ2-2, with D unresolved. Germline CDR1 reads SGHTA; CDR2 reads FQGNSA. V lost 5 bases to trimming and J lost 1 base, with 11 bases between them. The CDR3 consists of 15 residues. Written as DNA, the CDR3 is TGTGCCAGCAGCCCATCGCGACAGAACACCGGGGAGCTGTTTTTT. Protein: CASSPSRQNTGELFF.

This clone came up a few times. The CDR3 reads CASSVGVAGGGETQYF. CDR3 bases: TGTGCCAGCAGCGTAGGAGTAGCGGGAGGAGGAGAGACCCAGTACTTC. The chain joins TRBV9 to TRBJ2-5, with 10 bases matching TRBD2. The CDR3 sequence is 16 residues long. The ends lost 0 bases at V and 4 bases at J; junction bases unmatched: 6. Germline V lookup: CDR1 SGDLS, CDR2 YYNGEE.

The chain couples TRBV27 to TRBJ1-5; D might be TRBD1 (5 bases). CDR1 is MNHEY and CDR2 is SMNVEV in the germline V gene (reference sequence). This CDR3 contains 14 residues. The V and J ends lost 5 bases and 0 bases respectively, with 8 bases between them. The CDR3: CASSPGDSNQPQHF. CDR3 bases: TGTGCCAGCAGTCCGGGGGATAGCAATCAGCCCCAGCATTTT.

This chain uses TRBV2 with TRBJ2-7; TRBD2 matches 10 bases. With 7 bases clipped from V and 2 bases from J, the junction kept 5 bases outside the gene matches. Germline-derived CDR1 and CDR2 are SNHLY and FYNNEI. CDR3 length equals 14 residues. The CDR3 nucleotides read TGTGCCAGCAATCGAGGGACTAGCGCCTACGAGCAGTACTTC. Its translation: CASNRGTSAYEQYF.

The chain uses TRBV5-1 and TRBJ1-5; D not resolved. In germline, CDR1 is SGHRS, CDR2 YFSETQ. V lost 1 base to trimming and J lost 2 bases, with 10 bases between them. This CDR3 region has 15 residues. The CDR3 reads CASSLSGSGNQPQHF. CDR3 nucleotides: TGCGCCAGCAGCTTGAGTGGCAGCGGCAATCAGCCCCAGCATTTT.

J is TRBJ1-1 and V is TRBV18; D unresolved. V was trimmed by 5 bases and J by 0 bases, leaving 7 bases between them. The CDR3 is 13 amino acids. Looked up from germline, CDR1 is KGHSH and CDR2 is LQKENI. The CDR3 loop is CASSYGVNTEAFF. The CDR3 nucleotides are TGTGCCAGCTCATACGGAGTGAACACTGAAGCTTTCTTT.

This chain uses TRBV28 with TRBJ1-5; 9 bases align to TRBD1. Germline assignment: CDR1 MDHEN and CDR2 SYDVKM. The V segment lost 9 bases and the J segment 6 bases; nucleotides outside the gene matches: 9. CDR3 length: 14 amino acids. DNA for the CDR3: TGTGCCAGTCTTACAGGGGGCGAAACTCAGCCCCAGCATTTT. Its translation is CASLTGGETQPQHF. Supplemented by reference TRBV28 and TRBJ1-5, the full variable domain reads DVKVTQSSRYLVKRTGEKVFLECVQDMDHENMFWYRQDPGLGLRLIYFSYDVKMKEKGDIPEGYSVSREKKERFSLILESASTNQTSMYLCASLTGGETQPQHFGDGTRLSIL.

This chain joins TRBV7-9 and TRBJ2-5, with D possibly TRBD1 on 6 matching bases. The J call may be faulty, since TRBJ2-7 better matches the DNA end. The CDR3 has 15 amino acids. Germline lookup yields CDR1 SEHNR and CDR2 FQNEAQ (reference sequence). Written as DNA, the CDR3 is TGTGCCAGCAGCTTCAACCCGGACAGCTCCTACGAGCAGTACTTC. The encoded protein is CASSFNPDSSYEQYF.

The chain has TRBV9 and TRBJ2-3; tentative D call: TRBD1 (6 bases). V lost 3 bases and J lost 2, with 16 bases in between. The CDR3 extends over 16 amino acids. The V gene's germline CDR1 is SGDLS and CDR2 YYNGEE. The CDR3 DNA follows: TGTGCCAGCAGCGCGAACCCGGGACACAACACAGATACGCAGTATTTT. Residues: CASSANPGHNTDTQYF.

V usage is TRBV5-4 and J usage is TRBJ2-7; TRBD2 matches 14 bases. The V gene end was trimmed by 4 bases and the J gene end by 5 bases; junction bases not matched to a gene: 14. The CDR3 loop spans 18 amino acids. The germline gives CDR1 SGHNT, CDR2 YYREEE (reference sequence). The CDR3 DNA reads TGTGCCAGCAGCCCATCTGGACTAGCGGGAGGCGTGGGGAACGAGCAGTACTTC. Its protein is CASSPSGLAGGVGNEQYF.

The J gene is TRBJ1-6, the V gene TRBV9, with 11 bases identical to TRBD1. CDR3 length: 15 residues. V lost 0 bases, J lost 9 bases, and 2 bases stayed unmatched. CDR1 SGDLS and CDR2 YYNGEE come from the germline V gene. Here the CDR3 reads CASSVGTGGSSPLHF. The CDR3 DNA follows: TGTGCCAGCAGCGTAGGGACAGGGGGCAGTTCACCCCTCCACTTT.

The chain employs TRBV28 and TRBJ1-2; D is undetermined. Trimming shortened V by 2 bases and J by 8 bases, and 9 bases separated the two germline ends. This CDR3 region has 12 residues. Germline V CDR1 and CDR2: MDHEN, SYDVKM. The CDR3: CASSLRNLGYTF. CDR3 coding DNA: TGTGCCAGCAGTTTACGTAACCTAGGCTACACCTTC.

CDR3 loop: CASREYRDRAFF. The CDR3 coding sequence is TGTGCCAGCAGAGAATACAGGGACCGTGCTTTCTTT. V gene TRBV6-1 combines with J gene TRBJ1-1; a possible D gene is TRBD1 (6 bases). Per germline, CDR1 MNHNS and CDR2 SASEGT. V lost 6 bases to trimming and J lost 11 bases, with 16 bases between them. The CDR3 consists of 12 residues.

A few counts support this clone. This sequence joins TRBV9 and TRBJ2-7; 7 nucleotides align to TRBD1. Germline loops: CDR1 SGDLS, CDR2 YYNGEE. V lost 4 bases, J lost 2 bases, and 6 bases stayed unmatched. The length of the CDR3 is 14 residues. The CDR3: CASSPSTGPYEQYF. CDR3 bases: TGTGCCAGCAGCCCTTCGACAGGGCCCTACGAGCAGTACTTC.

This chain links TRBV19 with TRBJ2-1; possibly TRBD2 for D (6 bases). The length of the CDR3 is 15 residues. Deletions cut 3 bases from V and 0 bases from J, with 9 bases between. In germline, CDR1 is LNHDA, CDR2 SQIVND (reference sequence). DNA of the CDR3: TGTGCCAGTAGTATCGCGGGAAGCTCCTACAATGAGCAGTTCTTC. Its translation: CASSIAGSSYNEQFF.

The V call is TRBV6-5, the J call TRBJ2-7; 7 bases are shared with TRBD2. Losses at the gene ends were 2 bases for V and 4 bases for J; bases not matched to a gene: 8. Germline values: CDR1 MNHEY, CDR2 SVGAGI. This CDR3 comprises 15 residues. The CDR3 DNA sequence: TGTGCCAGCAGTTACCCAGCGGGAAGCCGGTACGAGCAGTACTTC. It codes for CASSYPAGSRYEQYF.

The chain's CDR3 is CASSLVLGTGGGEQYF. The CDR3 region has the DNA TGTGCCAGCAGTTTGGTCTTGGGGACAGGGGGCGGAGAGCAGTACTTC. V usage is TRBV27 and J usage is TRBJ2-7; 12 nucleotides align to TRBD1. The CDR3 runs to 16 residues. Looked up from germline, CDR1 is MNHEY and CDR2 is SMNVEV (reference sequence). V was clipped by 3 bases and J by 7 bases; unmatched bases: 10.

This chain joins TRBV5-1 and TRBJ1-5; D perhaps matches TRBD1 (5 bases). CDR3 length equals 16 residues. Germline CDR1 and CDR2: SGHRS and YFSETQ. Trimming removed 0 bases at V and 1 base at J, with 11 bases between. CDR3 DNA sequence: TGCGCCAGCAGCTTGGGGGGATGGGGCAGCAATCAGCCCCAGCATTTT. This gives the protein CASSLGGWGSNQPQHF.